This T cell receptor beta chain was captured in a study of CD8+ T cells in alopecia areata. In germline, CDR1 is SGHAT, CDR2 FQNNGV. CDR3 size: 15 residues. V lost 2 bases, J lost 3 bases, and 14 bases lay in between. As the sequencing template, cDNA was produced by extracting RNA and reverse transcribing it. TCRdb's table, derived via immunoSEQ multiplex PCR, lists solely in-frame clones and lacks some. Of about 30,000 clones in the sample, less than 75% are singletons; the top ten hold 15% to 20%. Peripheral blood samples and lesional scalp punch biopsies were obtained from alopecia areata patients. This clone was detected a few times.

Sequencing input: NKG2D-high CD8+ T cells sorted from blood. The receptor comes from a human donor with alopecia areata. J is TRBJ2-7 and V is TRBV11-2; D is uncertain. CDR3 amino acids: CASSLSSSADYEQYF. The CDR3 DNA is TGTGCCAGCAGCTTATCTTCCTCAGCAGACTACGAGCAGTACTTC.